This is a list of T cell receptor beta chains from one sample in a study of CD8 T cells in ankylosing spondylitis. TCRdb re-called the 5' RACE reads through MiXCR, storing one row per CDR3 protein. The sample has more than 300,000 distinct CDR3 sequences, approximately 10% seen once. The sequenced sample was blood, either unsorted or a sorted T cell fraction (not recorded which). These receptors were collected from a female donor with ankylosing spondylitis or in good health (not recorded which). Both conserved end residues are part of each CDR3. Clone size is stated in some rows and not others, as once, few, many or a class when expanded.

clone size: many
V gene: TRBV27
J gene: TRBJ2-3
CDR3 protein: CASSTTPLGRTDTQYF

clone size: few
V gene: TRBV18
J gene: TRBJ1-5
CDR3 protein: CASSPLSTGANQPQHF

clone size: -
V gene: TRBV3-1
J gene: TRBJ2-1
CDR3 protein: CASSQGPGIGMNEQFF

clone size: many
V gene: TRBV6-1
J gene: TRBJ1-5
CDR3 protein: CASKGSNQPQHF

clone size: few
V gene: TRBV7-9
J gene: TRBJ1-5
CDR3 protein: CASSLQGVGGNQPQHF

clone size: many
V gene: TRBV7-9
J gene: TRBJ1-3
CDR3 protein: CASSWDMWGTGNTIYF

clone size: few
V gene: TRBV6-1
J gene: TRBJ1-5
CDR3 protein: CASSGLFKGEPQHF

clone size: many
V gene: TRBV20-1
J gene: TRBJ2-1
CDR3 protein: CSAEPTGDNEQFF

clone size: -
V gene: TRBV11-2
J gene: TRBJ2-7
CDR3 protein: CASSSSGTTSYEQYF

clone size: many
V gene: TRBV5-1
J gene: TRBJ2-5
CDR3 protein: CASSYEQGRQETQYF

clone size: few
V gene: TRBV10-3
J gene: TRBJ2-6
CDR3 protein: CATADGYSGANVLTF

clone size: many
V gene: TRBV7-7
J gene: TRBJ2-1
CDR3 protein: CASSLLPGDEQFF

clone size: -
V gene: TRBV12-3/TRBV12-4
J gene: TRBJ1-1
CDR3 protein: CASSWGETNTEAFF

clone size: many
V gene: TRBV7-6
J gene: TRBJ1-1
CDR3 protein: CASSLAGTGTEAFF

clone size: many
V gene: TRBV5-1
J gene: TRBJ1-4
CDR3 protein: CASSFGGTPNEKLFF

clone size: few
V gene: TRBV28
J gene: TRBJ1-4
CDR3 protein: CATDAPGYPTNEKLFF

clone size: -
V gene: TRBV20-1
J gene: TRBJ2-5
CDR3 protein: CSARDEGAPETQYF

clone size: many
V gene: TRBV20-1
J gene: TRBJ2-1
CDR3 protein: CSARGGYDEQFF

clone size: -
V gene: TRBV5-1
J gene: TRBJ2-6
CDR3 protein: CASSLTGTGLSGANVLTF

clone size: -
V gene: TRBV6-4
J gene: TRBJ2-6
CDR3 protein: CASSHSTSSGANVLTF

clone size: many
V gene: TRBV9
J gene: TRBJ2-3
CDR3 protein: CASSAGLAGYTDTQYF

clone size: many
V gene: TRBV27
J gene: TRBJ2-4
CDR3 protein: CASSRGGLGGNIQYF

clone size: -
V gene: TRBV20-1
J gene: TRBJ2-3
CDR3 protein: CSVVAGGPGDTQYF

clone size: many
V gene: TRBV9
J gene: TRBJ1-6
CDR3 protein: CASSAGQNSYNSPLHF

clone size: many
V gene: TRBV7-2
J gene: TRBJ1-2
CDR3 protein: CASSLAGGVHYGYTF

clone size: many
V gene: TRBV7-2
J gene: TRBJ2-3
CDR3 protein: CASSLRADSADTQYF

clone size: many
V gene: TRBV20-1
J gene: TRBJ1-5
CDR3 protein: CSAGGVHQPQHF

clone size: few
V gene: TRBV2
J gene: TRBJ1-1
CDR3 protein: CASSPGHGAEAFF

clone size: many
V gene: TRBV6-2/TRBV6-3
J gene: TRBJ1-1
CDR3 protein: CASIGEAMNTEAFF

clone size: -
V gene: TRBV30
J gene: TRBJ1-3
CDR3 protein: CAYRDAGNTIYF

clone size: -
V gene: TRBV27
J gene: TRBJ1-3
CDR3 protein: CASSSRSRGNIYF

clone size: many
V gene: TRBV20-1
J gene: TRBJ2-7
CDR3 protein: CSASPPISYEQYF

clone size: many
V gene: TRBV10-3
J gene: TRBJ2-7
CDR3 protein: CAISEPMGPGPYEQYF

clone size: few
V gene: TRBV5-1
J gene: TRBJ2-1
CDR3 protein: CASSSGGTKGLNEQFF

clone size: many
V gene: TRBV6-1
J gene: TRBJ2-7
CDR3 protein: CASTTAALSYEQYF